Listed below are T cell receptor beta chains from one sample, sequenced in a study of shared clonotypes between healthy human individuals. TCRdb keeps only in-frame clones here, not all; method: immunoSEQ multiplex PCR. The sample has some 980,000 clones, less than 85% seen once. The sequenced sample consisted of memory CD4+ T cells sorted from blood. The receptors were sampled from a man aged 18 to 29 in good health. CDR3s leave out the opening cysteine and the closing phenylalanine or tryptophan. The D gene is left open where the match is weak.

len | d_gene | j_gene | v_gene | CDR3aa
12 | TRBD1 | TRBJ1-1 | TRBV6-6 | ASSYAGGDTEAF
11 | TRBD1 | TRBJ1-1 | TRBV11-3 | ASSLGQGREAF
12 | - | TRBJ1-5 | TRBV27 | ASNSVYSNQPQH
13 | TRBD1 | TRBJ1-4 | TRBV6-1 | ASGKNGQGNEKLF
13 | - | TRBJ2-7 | TRBV5-1 | ASSLAQVASYEQY
11 | - | TRBJ1-5 | TRBV10-3 | ASSEETNQPQH
11 | TRBD1 | TRBJ1-6 | TRBV19 | ASSRDRDSPLH
10 | - | TRBJ1-2 | TRBV28 | ASSSDRPGYT
15 | - | TRBJ1-3 | TRBV10-1 | ASSESTRGVTGNTIY
14 | - | TRBJ1-1 | TRBV30 | AWRKQGNPPYTEAF
14 | TRBD1 | TRBJ1-6 | TRBV5-4 | ASSLLTGQGSSPLH
13 | - | TRBJ2-1 | TRBV18 | ASSAPETASGEQF
13 | TRBD1 | TRBJ1-4 | TRBV9 | ASSVGDRGIEKLF
13 | - | TRBJ2-7 | TRBV5-1 | ASSLGRDLSYEQY
13 | - | TRBJ2-7 | TRBV6-1 | ASRPTGIWAYEQY
14 | TRBD1 | TRBJ2-2 | TRBV7-9 | ASSRSGQGYTGELF
13 | TRBD1 | TRBJ2-1 | TRBV6-1 | ASSRSDRAYNEQF
12 | TRBD1 | TRBJ2-7 | TRBV6-5 | ASRTQDRVYEQY
12 | - | TRBJ1-6 | TRBV10-2 | ASSEAGRGSPLH
15 | TRBD1 | TRBJ1-6 | TRBV16 | ASTADRDGTYNSPLH
13 | - | TRBJ1-2 | TRBV30 | AWSVVVGGGNGYT
11 | - | TRBJ1-2 | TRBV2 | ASSGELPGGYA
14 | - | TRBJ2-7 | TRBV11-2 | ASSLKGGTQTYEQY
12 | - | TRBJ2-3 | TRBV28 | ASIEGDNTDTQY
12 | TRBD2 | TRBJ2-5 | TRBV6-5 | ASSRTSGWETQY
13 | TRBD1 | TRBJ1-2 | TRBV19 | ASSPRDRDLRGYT
13 | - | TRBJ1-5 | TRBV10-3 | AISDRDSGNQPQH
12 | TRBD1 | TRBJ1-5 | TRBV28 | ASSRTGVNQPQH
9 | TRBD1 | TRBJ2-7 | TRBV6-1 | ASGQGFEQY
10 | - | TRBJ1-6 | TRBV10-1 | ASRDNNSPLH
12 | TRBD1 | TRBJ2-7 | TRBV4-1 | ASSHPGQFYEQY